The 24 T cell receptor beta chains given below trace back to one sample, sequenced in a study of T cell responses to AZD1222 COVID-19 vaccine. The repertoire was sequenced with immunoSEQ multiplex PCR; TCRdb's copy has only in-frame clones and lacks some. The sample has about 85,000 clones, 86% seen once; the top ten hold 6.5% to 7.5%. Source: peripheral blood, taken on day 0 of AZD1222 vaccination. These TCRs come from an adult in good health.

The chain is built from TRBV19 and TRBJ1-1; D possibly corresponds to TRBD1 (5 bases). Trimming took off 1 base at V and 5 bases at J, with 11 bases between the two ends. Germline CDR1 and CDR2: LNHDA and SQIVND (reference sequence). CDR3 length equals 14 residues. CDR3 in amino acids: CASSIGGGRTEAFF. CDR3 in DNA: TGTGCCAGTAGTATAGGTGGGGGAAGAACTGAAGCTTTCTTT.

This clone has only a few counts. The chain links TRBV5-1 to TRBJ2-1; 9 bases agree with TRBD1. The CDR3 runs to 15 residues. Trimming cost V 5 bases and J 7 bases; bases outside gene matches: 10. Germline lookup yields CDR1 SGHRS and CDR2 YFSETQ. DNA for the CDR3: TGCGCCAGCAGATACAGGGGGCGCGAAGGGAATGAGCAGTTCTTC. Its translation: CASRYRGREGNEQFF.

This clone has just a few counts. J is TRBJ1-2 and V is TRBV7-3; D uncertain. V lost 5 bases, J lost 0 bases, and 7 bases lay in between. CDR1 and CDR2 from the germline V gene are SGHTA and FQGTGA. This CDR3 is built from 13 residues. The CDR3 sequence: CASSGLANYGYTF. The DNA of the CDR3 is TGTGCCAGCAGCGGCTTAGCTAACTATGGCTACACCTTC.

The rearrangement uses TRBV2 and TRBJ2-1; D unresolved. V was pared by 7 bases and J by 3 bases, with 7 bases between. The CDR3 consists of 12 residues. CDR1 SNHLY and CDR2 FYNNEI come from the germline V gene. The CDR3 DNA reads as TGTGCCAGCAAAACAGACTACAATGAGCAGTTCTTC. Amino acids: CASKTDYNEQFF.

V and J are TRBV5-6 and TRBJ1-2, with D possibly matching TRBD1 (5 bases). Germline-derived CDR1 and CDR2 are SGHDT and YYEEEE. The length of the CDR3 is 14 residues. V was clipped by 1 base and J by 1 base, with 8 bases between them. CDR3 nucleotide sequence: TGTGCCAGCAGCTTGAGGGGCGTTAACTATGGCTACACCTTC. This encodes CASSLRGVNYGYTF.

The rearrangement joins TRBV19 to TRBJ1-4, with D maybe TRBD1 (6 bases). The V gene lost 8 bases and the J gene lost 8 bases, with 12 bases spanning the gap. Germline CDR1 reads LNHDA; CDR2 reads SQIVND (reference sequence). The length of the CDR3 is 12 residues. The CDR3 sequence: CASARTDEKLFF. CDR3 bases: TGTGCCAGTGCCCGGACAGACGAAAAACTGTTTTTT. The whole variable domain, remainder taken from reference TRBV19 and TRBJ1-4, is DGGITQSPKYLFRKEGQNVTLSCEQNLNHDAMYWYRQDPGQGLRLIYYSQIVNDFQKGDIAEGYSVSREKKESFPLTVTSAQKNPTAFYLCASARTDEKLFFGSGTQLSVL.

The J gene is TRBJ2-7, the V gene TRBV9; D is undetermined. Germline assignment: CDR1 SGDLS and CDR2 YYNGEE. V lost 3 bases to trimming and J lost 0 bases, with 4 bases between them. The CDR3 is 12 residues long. Here the CDR3 reads CASSANSYEQYF. DNA for the CDR3: TGTGCCAGCAGCGCCAACTCCTACGAGCAGTACTTC.

The chain links TRBV14 to TRBJ2-7, with 7 bases lining up with TRBD1. V was clipped by 4 bases and J by 2 bases; unmatched bases: 8. This CDR3 is 15 amino acids long. Germline lookup yields CDR1 SGHDN and CDR2 FVKESK. The CDR3 coding sequence is TGTGCCAGCAGCCTTACAGGGGCCTTACCCTACGAGCAGTACTTC. This gives the protein CASSLTGALPYEQYF.

The V gene is TRBV5-6, the J gene TRBJ2-7; D may correspond to TRBD1 or TRBD2 (5 bases each). This CDR3 comprises 14 residues. Trimming stripped 4 bases from V and 3 bases from J, with 14 bases between. CDR1 and CDR2 (germline): SGHDT, YYEEEE. The CDR3: CASSLRDRFYEQYF. CDR3 DNA sequence: TGTGCCAGCAGCCTCCGGGACCGGTTCTACGAGCAGTACTTC.

CDR3 region: CASSSPGGNQPQHF. CDR3 sequence (DNA): TGTGCCAGCAGTTCCCCCGGGGGTAATCAGCCCCAGCATTTT. This chain joins TRBV27 and TRBJ1-5; a possible D gene is TRBD1 (5 bases). The germline V and J ends were trimmed by 4 bases and 4 bases, with 11 bases remaining between them. Germline V CDR1 and CDR2: MNHEY, SMNVEV (reference sequence). The length of the CDR3 is 14 residues.

The chain has TRBV11-2 and TRBJ1-1; D is possibly TRBD1 (6 bases). The germline V gene has CDR1 SGHAT and CDR2 FQNNGV. Trimming took 2 bases from V and 2 from J, leaving 12 bases between them. The CDR3 totals 15 residues. For the CDR3, the DNA is TGTGCCAGCAGCTTAATGGCGGGGGGCAACACTGAAGCTTTCTTT. Its translation is CASSLMAGGNTEAFF.

This rearrangement joins TRBV5-3 to TRBJ1-4; 9 nucleotides match TRBD1. TRBV5-3 is filed as an ORF, its function uncertain. The CDR3 runs 17 residues. V was clipped by 3 bases and J by 0 bases; unmatched bases: 6. DNA for the CDR3: TGTGCCAGAAGCTCACCGGGACAGGGCCCAACTAATGAAAAACTGTTTTTT. This codes for CARSSPGQGPTNEKLFF.

The J gene is TRBJ2-5, the V gene TRBV9; D remains unclear. Per the germline V gene, CDR1 is SGDLS and CDR2 is YYNGEE. The V end lost 4 bases, the J end lost 7 bases, and 14 bases lay between the germline ends. This CDR3 has 13 amino acids. CDR3 sequence: CASSLSEAGTQYF. The CDR3 DNA reads as TGTGCCAGCAGCCTAAGCGAAGCAGGGACCCAGTACTTC.

This chain joins TRBV7-8 and TRBJ2-1; TRBD2 aligns across 16 bases. The CDR3 runs to 17 residues. With 5 bases clipped from V and 7 bases from J, the junction kept 8 bases outside the gene matches. Germline-derived CDR1 and CDR2 are SGHVS and FQNEAQ. The CDR3 DNA is TGTGCCAGCAGCCCAGGGACTAGCGGGGGGGCGAGTAATGAGCAGTTCTTC. Translated, it gives CASSPGTSGGASNEQFF.

This clone was found once. The chain couples TRBV25-1 to TRBJ1-5, with a possible D match to TRBD1 (5 bases). Germline V CDR1 and CDR2: MGHDK, SYGVNS. The length of the CDR3 is 15 residues. V dropped 4 bases and J dropped 2 bases, with 12 bases sitting between them. CDR3 bases: TGTGCCAGCAGTGTGGGAAGGGGTGGCAATCAGCCCCAGCATTTT. Its translation is CASSVGRGGNQPQHF.

The V gene is TRBV2, the J gene TRBJ1-1; no firm D call. CDR3 size: 13 residues. Germline loops: CDR1 SNHLY, CDR2 FYNNEI. Trimming stripped 4 bases from V and 1 base from J, with 7 bases between. CDR3: CASSVSGNTEAFF. Here the CDR3 DNA reads TGTGCCAGCAGTGTCTCAGGGAACACTGAAGCTTTCTTT.

This clone was counted once. The chain employs TRBV18 and TRBJ2-3; the match to TRBD2 covers 7 bases. Germline V gene data show CDR1 as KGHSH and CDR2 as LQKENI. The V segment lost 5 bases and the J segment 2 bases; nucleotides outside the gene matches: 4. This CDR3 contains 14 residues. The CDR3 loop reads CASSTTSVTDTQYF. The CDR3 DNA reads as TGTGCCAGCTCAACTACTAGCGTCACAGATACGCAGTATTTT.

The CDR3 nucleotides read TGTGCCAGCAGTTCACAGGGAGGTCAGCCCCAGCATTTT. It translates to CASSSQGGQPQHF. The chain uses TRBV7-9 and TRBJ1-5; possible D gene TRBD1, 6 bases. Trimming cost V 6 bases and J 6 bases, with 12 bases left between them. The length of the CDR3 is 13 residues. Germline V gene lookup returns CDR1 SEHNR and CDR2 FQNEAQ (reference sequence).

This rearrangement joins TRBV11-3 to TRBJ2-3, with a possible D match to TRBD2 (8 bases). The CDR3 is made up of 17 amino acids. V lost 4 bases, J lost 3 bases, and 20 bases lay in between. Germline values: CDR1 SGHNT, CDR2 YENEEA. The CDR3 loop is CASSSGQSGGGTDTQYF. The CDR3 DNA reads TGTGCCAGCAGCTCGGGACAGAGCGGGGGAGGAACAGATACGCAGTATTTT.

The genes are TRBV9 and TRBJ2-3; TRBD1 is a possible D gene (6 bases). The CDR3 is 15 residues long. CDR1 is SGDLS and CDR2 is YYNGEE in the germline V gene. Trimming took 0 bases from V and 3 from J, leaving 11 bases between them. The CDR3 DNA reads TGTGCCAGCAGCGTAGCTGGTAGGGGGACAGATACGCAGTATTTT. This encodes CASSVAGRGTDTQYF.

The rearrangement joins TRBV14 to TRBJ2-1; 8 bases align to TRBD2. Germline V lookup: CDR1 SGHDN, CDR2 FVKESK. The CDR3 sequence is 16 residues long. Trimming took 0 bases from V and 12 from J; bases not matched to a gene: 13. The DNA of the CDR3 is TGTGCCAGCAGCCAAGACCTTGGTAGCGGGGCAAGGGGGCAGTTCTTC. This sequence encodes CASSQDLGSGARGQFF.

CDR3 DNA sequence: TGTGCCAGCAGCGCTCTTGGAGGGCCCTCCTACGAGCAGTACTTC. Encoded protein: CASSALGGPSYEQYF. The chain joins TRBV9 to TRBJ2-7; tentatively, D is TRBD2 (6 bases). V lost 3 bases, J lost 0 bases, and 13 bases lay in between. CDR1 and CDR2 from the germline V gene are SGDLS and YYNGEE. The CDR3 is 15 amino acids.

This rearrangement joins TRBV29-1 to TRBJ2-5; no reliable D call. The CDR3 covers 13 residues. The germline V gene has CDR1 SQVTM and CDR2 ANQGSEA. The V and J ends lost 3 bases and 3 bases respectively, with 11 bases between them. The CDR3, as DNA: TGCAGCGTTGAGCGATCGGGCAAAGAGACCCAGTACTTC. It encodes CSVERSGKETQYF.

A note on this clone: The same CDR3 is also encoded by other DNA sequences in this sample. V and J are TRBV7-8 and TRBJ1-5; D is possibly TRBD1 (5 bases). The CDR3 has 13 residues. Germline CDR1 reads SGHVS; CDR2 reads FQNEAQ. Trimming shortened V by 5 bases and J by 1 base, and 6 bases separated the two germline ends. CDR3 coding DNA: TGTGCCAGCAGCCGGGACAGCAATCAGCCCCAGCATTTT. Its protein product is CASSRDSNQPQHF.